This entry features one T cell receptor beta chain sequence. No cognate antigen has been identified for it. No base quality values were provided; no much bigger clone lies one nucleotide off. TCRbeta CDR3 regions were amplified from genomic DNA by means of the immunoSEQ Assay, a bias-controlled multiplex PCR. The paper's data handling went like this. Nucleated cell counts per sample were estimated from amplification of reference gene primers within the assay. Sequence reads were collapsed and filtered to measure the absolute abundance of every unique TCRbeta CDR3 rearrangement. For each sample, productive Simpson clonality was calculated by taking the square root of Simpson's diversity index across productive rearrangements. TCRdb carries this immuneACCESS record with in-frame sequences only. Its versions omit some clonotypes, under half of them owing to an unresolved V gene in the studies checked, with the rest unexplained. That table gives V, J and clone size, and the DNA gave D and trimming. This sample has some 99,000 clones in its table, and about 90% of those were observed once. 3.5% to 5% of the sample lies in the top ten.

One collaborating source in Seattle enrolled patients during active infection and followed them longitudinally through the course of disease. The collaborating institutions used their own protocols to collect whole blood in K2EDTA tubes. Collaborator samples were shipped for TCRbeta analysis as frozen whole blood, isolated PBMCs, or DNA extracted from either sample type. Reading from cysteine to phenylalanine, the CDR3 counts 14 amino acids. The only DNA kept is the CDR3, 42 bases in frame from the first base. Trimming at the junction amounts to 4 bases on V and 5 bases on J, and the germline ends lie 14 bases apart. The germline V gene (reference sequence) supplies CDR1 LGHDT and CDR2 YNNKEL. This specimen belongs to a study of blood T cell repertoires in COVID-19 (dated by TCRdb to about 2020). Turning to the overall study: The collaborator samples originated in the United States, Italy and Spain and spanned the acute and convalescent phases of COVID-19. Nearly every sample came with metadata listing a de-identified subject ID, COVID-19 status, age in years and sex. The repertoires were made available in a free public database intended to serve as a resource for research on the immune response to SARS-CoV-2. The material from the prospective study consisted of cDNA or gDNA derived from T cells, B-cell-depleted T cells, or PBMCs. Deeply sampled blood TCRbeta repertoires from subjects exposed to, actively infected with, or recovered from COVID-19 were included in the dataset. The samples were drawn from two sources: the first 160 participants of the ongoing ImmuneRACE study, and over 1,000 subjects contributed by 6 global collaborators. Where HLA class I and class II types were available, the types were taken from metadata supplied by the sample provider, not from assay-based typing.

The investigation overall reported the following: The quantity of clinical and demographic metadata differed by source and by participant and was supplied without curation.

The chain couples TRBV3-1 (or the pseudogene TRBV3-2) to TRBJ1-1, with the D gene call left open. The specimen sequenced was peripheral blood. This TCR was recovered from a human donor with COVID-19, enrolled during active disease. The donor label of this sample is uncertain. The CDR3 sequence is CASSPSDVRTEAFF. In nucleotide form, the sequence is TGTGCCAGCAGCCCCAGCGATGTGAGGACTGAAGCTTTCTTT.